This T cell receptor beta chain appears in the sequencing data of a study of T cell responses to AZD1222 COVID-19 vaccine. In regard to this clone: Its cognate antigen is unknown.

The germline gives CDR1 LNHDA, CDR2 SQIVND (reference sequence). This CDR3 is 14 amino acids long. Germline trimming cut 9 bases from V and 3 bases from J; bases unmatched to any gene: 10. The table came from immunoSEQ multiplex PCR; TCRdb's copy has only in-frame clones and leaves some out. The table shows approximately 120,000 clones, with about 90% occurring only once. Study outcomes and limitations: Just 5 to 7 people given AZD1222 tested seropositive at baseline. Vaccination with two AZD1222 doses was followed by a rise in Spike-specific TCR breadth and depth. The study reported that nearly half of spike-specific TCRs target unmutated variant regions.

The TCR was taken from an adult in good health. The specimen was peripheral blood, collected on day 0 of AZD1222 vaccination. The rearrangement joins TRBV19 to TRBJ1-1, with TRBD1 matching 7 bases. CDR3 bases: TGTGCCAGCAAAACCGGGACAGTTGACACTGAAGCTTTCTTT. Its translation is CASKTGTVDTEAFF.